This T cell receptor beta chain was sequenced for a study of T cells expressing NK-cell markers. CDR3 length: 13 residues. Germline V gives CDR1 MNHEY, CDR2 SVGEGT. TCRdb re-analyzed the 5' RACE reads; it lists each CDR3 protein once, without DNA. This sample's table has about 120,000 distinct CDR3 sequences. This sequence joins TRBV6-2 or TRBV6-3 and TRBJ2-5. The sequence came from a woman aged 18-70 years in good health. The sample was blood T cells: a sorted CD56 or NKG2C T cell subset, CD4+ or CD8+ T cells, or bulk PBMC T cells (not recorded which). The CDR3 sequence is CASSRTMQETQYF.